Listed below are T cell receptor beta chains from one sample, sequenced in a study of OX40 agonist ivuxolimab in advanced cancers. Only in-frame clones appear in the TCRdb table, and some are missing; sequencing was by immunoSEQ multiplex PCR. The sample has tens of thousands of clones; around 84% are singletons. The specimen comprised CD4+ or CD8+ T cells sorted from blood, sampled in a trial of the OX40 agonist ivuxolimab. The origin of the receptors is an adult with an advanced solid tumor such as melanoma, head and neck, liver or kidney cancer. CDR3s include the opening cysteine and the closing phenylalanine or tryptophan. D genes are given only for firm matches. Part of the rows lack a size; the others show once, few, many or a class for expanded clones.

>TRBD2|TRBV25-1|TRBJ2-2|-
CATSGLAGAGELFF
TGTGCCACCTCGGGACTAGCGGGAGCCGGGGAGCTGTTTTTT
>-|TRBV11-2|TRBJ1-5|-
CASSLDGRVGQPQHF
TGTGCCAGCAGCTTAGATGGGAGGGTAGGGCAGCCCCAGCATTTT
>TRBD2|TRBV5-1|TRBJ2-7|-
CASSYDGLAGGTREQYF
TGCGCCAGCAGCTACGATGGACTAGCGGGGGGTACTCGGGAGCAGTACTTC
>-|TRBV6-1|TRBJ2-7|-
CASKSRGSSYEQYF
TGTGCCAGCAAGTCCCGGGGGAGCTCCTACGAGCAGTACTTC
>-|TRBV15|TRBJ1-6|-
CATSRDRANNSPPHF
TGTGCCACCAGCAGAGATAGGGCGAATAATTCACCCCCCCACTTT
>-|TRBV30|TRBJ2-7|-
CAWSGKYEQYF
TGTGCCTGGAGTGGAAAATACGAGCAGTACTTC
>-|TRBV7-9|TRBJ2-2|once
CASSWGAGELFF
TGTGCCAGCAGCTGGGGGGCCGGGGAGCTGTTTTTT
>-|TRBV11-2|TRBJ1-2|-
CASSLEAATAYGYTF
TGTGCCAGCAGCTTAGAGGCAGCCACGGCCTATGGCTACACCTTC
>-|TRBV14|TRBJ1-4|-
CASSQGGTGYNEKLFF
TGTGCCAGCAGCCAAGGGGGCACAGGGTATAATGAAAAACTGTTTTTT
>TRBD1|TRBV6-5|TRBJ2-7|-
CASRRGQDPSYEQYF
TGTGCCAGCAGGCGGGGACAGGACCCCTCCTACGAGCAGTACTTC
>-|TRBV5-1|TRBJ2-7|-
CASSLAGSYEQYF
TGCGCCAGCAGCTTGGCTGGCAGCTACGAGCAGTACTTC
>TRBD2|TRBV25-1|TRBJ2-1|-
CASSDLAGGLSRNEQFF
TGTGCCAGCAGTGATCTAGCGGGAGGTCTATCTAGGAATGAGCAGTTCTTC
>TRBD2|TRBV5-4|TRBJ2-3|-
CASSSLAGGTDTQYF
TGTGCCAGCAGCTCACTAGCGGGAGGGACAGATACGCAGTATTTT
>-|TRBV18|TRBJ1-2|-
CASSAGQPPDGYTF
TGTGCCAGCTCAGCTGGACAGCCGCCCGATGGCTACACCTTC
>TRBD1|TRBV7-9|TRBJ1-3|-
CASSLGRTGFSGNTIYF
TGTGCCAGCAGCTTAGGGAGGACAGGTTTTTCTGGAAACACCATATATTTT
>-|TRBV6-1|TRBJ2-2|-
CASSGGVGTGELFF
TGTGCCAGCAGTGGTGGGGTCGGCACCGGGGAGCTGTTTTTT
>TRBD2|TRBV4-3|TRBJ2-5|-
CASSQGLAGQETQYF
TGCGCCAGCAGCCAGGGACTAGCGGGGCAAGAGACCCAGTACTTC
>-|TRBV5-8|TRBJ2-1|-
CASSRDPARDNEQFF
TGTGCCAGCAGCCGGGACCCCGCTCGGGACAATGAGCAGTTCTTC
>TRBD1|TRBV19|TRBJ1-6|-
CASSDREDSPLHF
TGTGCCAGTTCAGACAGGGAAGATTCACCCCTCCACTTT
>TRBD2|TRBV5-4|TRBJ2-3|-
CAYASGKTTDTQYF
TGTGCCTACGCTAGCGGGAAGACCACAGATACGCAGTATTTT
>-|TRBV14|TRBJ1-2|-
CASSPGRFYGYTF
TGTGCCAGCAGCCCGGGACGATTCTATGGCTACACCTTC
>-|TRBV28|TRBJ2-3|-
CASKLSDTDTQYF
TGTGCCAGCAAACTATCGGACACAGATACGCAGTATTTT
>-|TRBV29-1|TRBJ2-2|-
CSVDGDTGELFF
TGCAGCGTTGATGGGGACACCGGGGAGCTGTTTTTT
>TRBD1|TRBV6-5|TRBJ2-7|-
CASSKTGSEQYF
TGTGCCAGCAGTAAGACAGGGAGCGAGCAGTACTTC
>-|TRBV4-2|TRBJ1-2|-
CASSQDPGHRVYGYTF
TGTGCCAGCAGCCAAGATCCCGGACACCGCGTCTATGGCTACACCTTC
>-|TRBV30|TRBJ2-5|-
CAWSGQGGETQYF
TGTGCCTGGAGTGGACAGGGAGGAGAGACCCAGTACTTC
>TRBD2|TRBV27|TRBJ2-1|-
CASSPLFRGEYYNEQFF
TGTGCCAGCAGTCCCCTATTTCGGGGGGAATACTACAATGAGCAGTTCTTC
>TRBD2|TRBV9|TRBJ2-1|-
CASSVGGGYYNEQFF
TGTGCCAGCAGCGTAGGCGGGGGTTACTACAATGAGCAGTTCTTC
>TRBD2|TRBV5-4|TRBJ2-3|-
CASREGLADTDTQYF
TGTGCCAGCAGGGAGGGACTAGCGGACACAGATACGCAGTATTTT
>-|TRBV5-6|TRBJ1-1|-
CASSLEGHRLATEAFF
TGTGCCAGCAGCTTGGAGGGACATCGTTTGGCCACTGAAGCTTTCTTT
>-|TRBV4-1|TRBJ2-1|-
CASSQGYTSSYNEQFF
TGCGCCAGCAGCCAAGGTTATACAAGCTCCTACAATGAGCAGTTCTTC
>-|TRBV5-1|TRBJ2-1|-
CASSTLPLNNEQFF
TGCGCCAGCAGCACCCTTCCCTTAAACAATGAGCAGTTCTTC
>-|TRBV2|TRBJ2-1|-
CASSRPFNNEQFF
TGTGCCAGCTCGCGGCCTTTCAACAATGAGCAGTTCTTC
>-|TRBV2|TRBJ1-3|-
CASSEDPSRGRIYF
TGTGCCAGCAGTGAAGATCCCTCAAGGGGACGAATATATTTT
>TRBD1|TRBV11-2|TRBJ1-3|-
CASSSRDRRGRNTIYF
TGTGCCAGCAGCTCACGGGACAGGCGGGGAAGAAACACCATATATTTT
>-|TRBV7-9|TRBJ2-6|-
CASSFGGSGANVLTF
TGTGCCAGCAGCTTTGGTGGATCTGGGGCCAACGTCCTGACTTTC
>TRBD2|TRBV7-9|TRBJ2-6|-
CASSLAGGPSGANVLTF
TGTGCCAGCAGCTTAGCGGGAGGGCCCTCTGGGGCCAACGTCCTGACTTTC
>TRBD1|TRBV7-2|TRBJ2-7|-
CASSADRGRGEQYF
TGTGCCAGCAGCGCAGACAGGGGGCGGGGGGAGCAGTACTTC
>-|TRBV27|TRBJ1-2|once
CASSLVLGSGYTF
TGTGCCAGCAGTTTAGTGCTGGGATCTGGCTACACCTTC
>-|TRBV9|TRBJ2-2|-
CASNALGWRGELFF
TGTGCCAGTAATGCCCTTGGGTGGAGAGGGGAGCTGTTTTTT
>TRBD1|TRBV30|TRBJ2-7|-
CAWRTGAYEQYF
TGTGCCTGGAGGACAGGGGCCTACGAGCAGTACTTC
>TRBD1|TRBV18|TRBJ2-7|-
CASSLDRTNYEQYF
TGTGCCAGCTCACTGGACAGGACCAACTACGAGCAGTACTTC
>-|TRBV14|TRBJ2-6|-
CASSHKGWRTGANVLTF
TGTGCCAGCAGCCACAAGGGGTGGAGAACCGGGGCCAACGTCCTGACTTTC
>TRBD2|TRBV18|TRBJ2-7|-
CASSPSRGSLHEQYF
TGTGCCAGCTCACCAAGTCGCGGGAGTTTACACGAGCAGTACTTC
>-|TRBV30|TRBJ1-1|-
CAGSGTKNTEAFF
TGTGCCGGGTCCGGGACAAAGAACACTGAAGCTTTCTTT
>TRBD1|TRBV19|TRBJ2-7|-
CASSAGQGPFSYEQYF
TGTGCCAGTAGTGCCGGACAGGGTCCCTTTTCCTACGAGCAGTACTTC
>-|TRBV6-1|TRBJ1-6|-
CASSQGLGYNSPLHF
TGTGCCAGCAGCCAGGGGCTGGGATATAATTCACCCCTCCACTTT
>-|TRBV7-2|TRBJ2-7|few
CASSLARGTYEQYF
TGTGCCAGCAGCTTAGCGCGCGGGACCTACGAGCAGTACTTC
>-|TRBV2|TRBJ1-4|-
CASSEQGENEKLFF
TGTGCCAGCAGTGAGCAGGGTGAGAATGAAAAACTGTTTTTT
>-|TRBV7-3|TRBJ1-5|-
CASSLWPNQPQHF
TGTGCCAGCAGCTTATGGCCCAATCAGCCCCAGCATTTT
>-|TRBV2|TRBJ1-4|-
CASSAGGGKLFF
TGTGCCAGCAGTGCTGGGGGCGGAAAACTGTTTTTT
>-|TRBV5-1|TRBJ2-7|once
CASSLSREYEQYF
TGCGCCAGCAGCTTGTCGCGAGAATACGAGCAGTACTTC
>-|TRBV4-3|TRBJ2-3|-
CASSQDPSSDTQYF
TGCGCCAGCAGCCAAGATCCGTCTAGTGATACGCAGTATTTT